This note documents a single TCR beta chain sequence. This entry belongs to a study of CD8+ T cells in alopecia areata. Treatment given: oral pan-JAK inhibitor, 5-10 mg twice daily. This CDR3 spans 18 amino acids. With 3 bases removed from V and 0 bases from J, the gap between germline ends came to 18 bases. CDR1 is SGHDT and CDR2 is YYEEEE in the germline V gene. Sequencing used cDNA as its template, made by extracting RNA and reverse transcribing it. This table comes from immunoSEQ multiplex PCR, and its TCRdb copy is limited to in-frame clones, with some not included. The profile covers fewer than 350,000 clones, with roughly 60% appearing a single time and under 2% taken by the ten largest.

The specimen comprised CD4+ T cells sorted from blood, sampled at week 24, from a patient treated with tofacitinib. This TCR was recovered from a human donor with alopecia areata. The chain combines TRBV5-6 with TRBJ2-2; D may be TRBD1 (6 bases). CDR3 region: CASSSFRDRTANTGELFF. As DNA, the CDR3 is TGTGCCAGCAGCTCCTTCAGGGATAGGACAGCGAACACCGGGGAGCTGTTTTTT. Full variable domain (rest looked up from reference TRBV5-6 and TRBJ2-2): DAGVTQSPTHLIKTRGQQVTLRCSPKSGHDTVSWYQQALGQGPQFIFQYYEEEERQRGNFPDRFSGHQFPNYSSELNVNALLLGDSALYLCASSSFRDRTANTGELFFGEGSRLTVL.